The rows below give T cell receptor beta chains drawn from one sample of a study of cytomegalovirus exposure and HLA in healthy donors. Clones were sequenced by immunoSEQ multiplex PCR, and TCRdb holds only the in-frame ones, with some missing. The sample records about 150,000 clones, around 68% being singletons. Sequenced material: PBMCs. The origin of the receptors is a man in his thirties or forties in good health and CMV-seronegative. CDR3s include the opening cysteine and the closing phenylalanine or tryptophan. The order of the fields is clone size, V gene, D gene, J gene, CDR3 protein, CDR3 DNA. The D gene is left open where the match is weak. Size values are once, few and many counts, or a class for expanded clones, and some rows have none.

clone_size: -; v_call: TRBV6-1; d_call: -; j_call: TRBJ1-1; cdr3_aa: CASSRTRDGGTEAFF; cdr3_nt: TGTGCCAGCAGTAGGACCCGGGACGGGGGGACTGAAGCTTTCTTT
clone_size: few; v_call: TRBV4-1; d_call: -; j_call: TRBJ1-1; cdr3_aa: CASSQEPFSELLDTEAFF; cdr3_nt: TGCGCCAGCAGCCAAGAACCTTTTTCTGAACTGCTAGACACTGAAGCTTTCTTT
clone_size: -; v_call: TRBV29-1; d_call: -; j_call: TRBJ1-2; cdr3_aa: CSVEDPGKGYTF; cdr3_nt: TGCAGCGTTGAAGATCCGGGGAAGGGCTACACCTTC
clone_size: -; v_call: TRBV4-3; d_call: -; j_call: TRBJ1-6; cdr3_aa: CASSLNLGGDGSPLHF; cdr3_nt: TGCGCCAGCAGCCTCAACCTGGGGGGAGACGGTTCACCCCTCCACTTT
clone_size: -; v_call: TRBV7-2; d_call: TRBD1; j_call: TRBJ1-2; cdr3_aa: CASSLAATGGSYGYTF; cdr3_nt: TGTGCCAGCAGCTTAGCCGCTACAGGGGGTTCGTATGGCTACACCTTC
clone_size: -; v_call: TRBV15; d_call: -; j_call: TRBJ2-6; cdr3_aa: CATSRQAMDGANVLTF; cdr3_nt: TGTGCCACCAGCAGACAGGCGATGGATGGGGCCAACGTCCTGACTTTC
clone_size: -; v_call: TRBV5-1; d_call: TRBD2; j_call: TRBJ2-3; cdr3_aa: CASSLAGVTTDTQYF; cdr3_nt: TGCGCCAGCAGCTTAGCGGGGGTGACCACAGATACGCAGTATTTT
clone_size: -; v_call: TRBV27; d_call: -; j_call: TRBJ2-5; cdr3_aa: CASSLDYVQETQYF; cdr3_nt: TGTGCCAGCAGTCTGGACTATGTGCAAGAGACCCAGTACTTC
clone_size: -; v_call: TRBV15; d_call: -; j_call: TRBJ1-2; cdr3_aa: CATSRGETYYGYTF; cdr3_nt: TGTGCCACCAGCAGAGGTGAAACATACTATGGCTACACCTTC
clone_size: few; v_call: TRBV4-3; d_call: TRBD1; j_call: TRBJ1-1; cdr3_aa: CASSQEWRHLWDREMNTEAFF; cdr3_nt: TGCGCCAGCAGCCAAGAATGGCGCCATTTGTGGGACAGGGAGATGAACACTGAAGCTTTCTTT
clone_size: -; v_call: TRBV5-6; d_call: TRBD1; j_call: TRBJ2-7; cdr3_aa: CASSGPRTGVEQYF; cdr3_nt: TGTGCCAGCAGCGGGCCGAGGACAGGGGTCGAGCAGTACTTC
clone_size: -; v_call: TRBV27; d_call: TRBD1; j_call: TRBJ2-7; cdr3_aa: CASRLGQGNFYEQYF; cdr3_nt: TGTGCCAGCAGGCTCGGACAGGGTAACTTCTACGAGCAGTACTTC
clone_size: -; v_call: TRBV6-5; d_call: TRBD1; j_call: TRBJ2-5; cdr3_aa: CASRSGGGETQYF; cdr3_nt: TGTGCCAGCAGGTCAGGGGGCGGGGAGACCCAGTACTTC
clone_size: -; v_call: TRBV5-8; d_call: -; j_call: TRBJ2-2; cdr3_aa: CASSPLTSWYGTGELFF; cdr3_nt: TGTGCCAGCAGCCCGTTGACTAGTTGGTATGGGACCGGGGAGCTGTTTTTT
clone_size: -; v_call: TRBV2; d_call: TRBD1; j_call: TRBJ2-7; cdr3_aa: CASSARTGHEQYF; cdr3_nt: TGTGCCAGCAGTGCCCGGACAGGGCACGAGCAGTACTTC
clone_size: -; v_call: TRBV29-1; d_call: TRBD1; j_call: TRBJ1-1; cdr3_aa: CSVERGPNTEAFF; cdr3_nt: TGCAGCGTTGAGAGGGGGCCGAACACTGAAGCTTTCTTT
clone_size: -; v_call: TRBV19; d_call: -; j_call: TRBJ2-7; cdr3_aa: CATGLGATYEQYF; cdr3_nt: TGTGCCACCGGGCTGGGGGCGACCTACGAGCAGTACTTC